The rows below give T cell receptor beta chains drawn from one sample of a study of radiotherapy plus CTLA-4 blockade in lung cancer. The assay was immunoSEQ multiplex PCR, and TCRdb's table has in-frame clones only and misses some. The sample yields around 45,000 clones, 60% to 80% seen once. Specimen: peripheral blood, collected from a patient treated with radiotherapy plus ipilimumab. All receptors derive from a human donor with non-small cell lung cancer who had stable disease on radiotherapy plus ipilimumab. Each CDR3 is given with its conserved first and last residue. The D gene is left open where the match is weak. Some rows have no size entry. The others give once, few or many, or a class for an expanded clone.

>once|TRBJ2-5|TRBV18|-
TGTGCCAGCTCACTTCAGAGGGAGACCCAGTACTTC
CASSLQRETQYF
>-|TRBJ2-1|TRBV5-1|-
TGCGCCAGCAGCCCGAGGGTGGACAATGAGCAGTTCTTC
CASSPRVDNEQFF
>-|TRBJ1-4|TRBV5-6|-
TGTGCCAGCAGCTTGAGGGGTAGATACGAAAAACTGTTTTTT
CASSLRGRYEKLFF
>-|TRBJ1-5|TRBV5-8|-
TGTGCCAGCAGCTTGGGGACAGCTGGGCAGCCCCAGCATTTT
CASSLGTAGQPQHF
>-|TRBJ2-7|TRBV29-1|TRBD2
TGCAGCGTTGAGGCTAGCGGTAGCGAGCAGTACTTC
CSVEASGSEQYF
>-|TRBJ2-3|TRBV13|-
TGTGCCAGCAGCTTAGGTCGGACAGATACGCAGTATTTT
CASSLGRTDTQYF
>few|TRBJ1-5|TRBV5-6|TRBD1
TGTGCCAGCAGCCTGGGGGGACAGCATAGCAATCAGCCCCAGCATTTT
CASSLGGQHSNQPQHF
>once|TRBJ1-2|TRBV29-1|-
TGCAGCGTTGAAGGCGGGGACTCTAACTATGGCTACACCTTC
CSVEGGDSNYGYTF
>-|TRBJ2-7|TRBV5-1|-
TGCGCCAGCAGCGATAACTACGAAATTACCTACGAGCAGTACTTC
CASSDNYEITYEQYF
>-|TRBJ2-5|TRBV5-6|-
TGTGCCAGCAGCTCCATACAGGGAGATGGGCTCCAAGAGACCCAGTACTTC
CASSSIQGDGLQETQYF
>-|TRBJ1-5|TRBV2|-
TGTGCCAGCAGTGTAGGAGCTTATAGCAATCAGCCCCAGCATTTT
CASSVGAYSNQPQHF
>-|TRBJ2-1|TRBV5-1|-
TGCGCCAGCAGCTTGCTTGAGGACTATCACAATGAGCAGTTCTTC
CASSLLEDYHNEQFF
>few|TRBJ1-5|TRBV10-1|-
TGCGCCAGCAGTGATGGGACCGTGGAGCCCCAGCATTTT
CASSDGTVEPQHF
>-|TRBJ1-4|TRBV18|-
TGTGCCAGCTCACCAGGTCGGGGAGGTGAAAAACTGTTTTTT
CASSPGRGGEKLFF
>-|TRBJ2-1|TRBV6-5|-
TGTGCCAGCAGTTACCAGGGATACAATGAGCAGTTCTTC
CASSYQGYNEQFF
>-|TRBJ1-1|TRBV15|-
TGTGCCACCCGCGTCAGTTTCGGGGAAGCGGACACTGAAGCTTTCTTT
CATRVSFGEADTEAFF
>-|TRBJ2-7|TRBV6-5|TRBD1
TGTGCCAGCAGCTCGAATGACAGGGGGTACGAGCAGTACTTC
CASSSNDRGYEQYF
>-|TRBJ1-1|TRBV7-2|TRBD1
TGTGCCAGCAGCTTACCGACAGGGGCCACTGAAGCTTTCTTT
CASSLPTGATEAFF
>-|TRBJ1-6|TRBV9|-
TGTGCCAGCAGCGGGTCGACAAGATCGGAATCACCCCTCCACTTT
CASSGSTRSESPLHF
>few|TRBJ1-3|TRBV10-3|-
TGTGCCACCACAGGCATCTCTGGAAACACCATATATTTT
CATTGISGNTIYF
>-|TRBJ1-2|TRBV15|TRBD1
TGTGCCACCAACCCTGACAGGGGGATTGGCTACACCTTC
CATNPDRGIGYTF
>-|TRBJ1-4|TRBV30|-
TGTGCCTGGAGTGTACCAGGTGCGACAACTAATGAAAAACTGTTTTTT
CAWSVPGATTNEKLFF
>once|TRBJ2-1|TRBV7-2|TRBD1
TGTGCCAGCAGGCAATCACAGGGGGCCCGGCAGTTCTTC
CASRQSQGARQFF
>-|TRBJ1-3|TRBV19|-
TGTGCCAGTAAATTGTCGGGGGGTGGAAACACCATATATTTT
CASKLSGGGNTIYF
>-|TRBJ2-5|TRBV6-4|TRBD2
TGTGCCAGCAGTGACTCTCCTAGCGGGGCGGAGACCCAGTACTTC
CASSDSPSGAETQYF
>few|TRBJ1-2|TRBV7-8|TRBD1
TGTGCCAGCAGCCTAAGGACAGGGGGAAAGAACGGCTATGGCTACACCTTC
CASSLRTGGKNGYGYTF
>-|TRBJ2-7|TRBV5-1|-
TGCGCCAGCAGGCGGACGACAGAGTCTTCCTACGAGCAGTACTTC
CASRRTTESSYEQYF
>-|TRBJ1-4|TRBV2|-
TGTGCCAGCAGTTCACCGGACAGCCCTAATGAAAAACTGTTTTTT
CASSSPDSPNEKLFF
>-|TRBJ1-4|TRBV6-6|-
TGTGCCAGCAGTCTACAGGAGCTTAATGAAAAACTGTTTTTT
CASSLQELNEKLFF
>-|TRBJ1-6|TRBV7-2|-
TGTGCCAGCAGCCGAGACTTGAAGGGAAATTCACCCCTCCACTTT
CASSRDLKGNSPLHF
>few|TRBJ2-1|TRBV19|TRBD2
TGTGCCAGTAGTCCTTGGACGACTAGCCGACGGACCTACAATGAGCAGTTCTTC
CASSPWTTSRRTYNEQFF
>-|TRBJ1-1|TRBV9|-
TGTGCCAGCAGCGTGCAGGGAGGGGGAGGTCGAGCTTTCTTT
CASSVQGGGGRAFF
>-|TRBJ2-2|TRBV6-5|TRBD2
TGTGCCAGCAGACTCACTAGCGCCGGGGAGCTGTTTTTT
CASRLTSAGELFF
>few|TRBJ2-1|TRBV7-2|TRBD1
TGTGCCAGCAGCCGCAGGGGGCGGAGCTCCTACAATGAGCAGTTCTTC
CASSRRGRSSYNEQFF
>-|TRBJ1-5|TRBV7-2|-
TGTGCCAGCAGCTTATTACCGGGCCCCGATCAGCCCCAGCATTTT
CASSLLPGPDQPQHF
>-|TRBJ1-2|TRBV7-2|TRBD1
TGTGCCAGCAGTGACAGGGGTGGCTATGGCTACACCTTC
CASSDRGGYGYTF
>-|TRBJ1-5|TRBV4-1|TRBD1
TGCGCCAGCAGCCGACAGGGGAATCAGCCCCAGCATTTT
CASSRQGNQPQHF
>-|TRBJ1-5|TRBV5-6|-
TGTGCCAGCAGCTTGGCGGCAGGGAAAAATCAGCCCCAGCATTTT
CASSLAAGKNQPQHF
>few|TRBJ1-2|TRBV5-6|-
TGTGCCAGCAGCTTGTTTGGGGTTACTAACTATGGCTACACCTTC
CASSLFGVTNYGYTF
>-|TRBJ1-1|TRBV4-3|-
TGCGCCAGCAGCCAAGATTCGACCACTGAAGCTTTCTTT
CASSQDSTTEAFF
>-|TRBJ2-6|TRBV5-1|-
TGCGCCAGCAGCCCACAGAGCTCTGGGGCCAACGTCCTGACTTTC
CASSPQSSGANVLTF
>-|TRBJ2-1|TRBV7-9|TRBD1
TGTGCCAGCAGCTTAGCGGGACAGGGGTTTGGTGAGCAGTTCTTC
CASSLAGQGFGEQFF
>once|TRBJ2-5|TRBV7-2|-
TGTGCCAGCAGCCCCTGGATGGGAGAGACCCAGTACTTC
CASSPWMGETQYF
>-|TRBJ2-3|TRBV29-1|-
TGCAGCGTTTCAAAGGCTAGCACAGATACGCAGTATTTT
CSVSKASTDTQYF
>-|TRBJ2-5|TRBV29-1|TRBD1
TGCAGCGTTGGGCAGGACAGGCGAGAGACCCAGTACTTC
CSVGQDRRETQYF